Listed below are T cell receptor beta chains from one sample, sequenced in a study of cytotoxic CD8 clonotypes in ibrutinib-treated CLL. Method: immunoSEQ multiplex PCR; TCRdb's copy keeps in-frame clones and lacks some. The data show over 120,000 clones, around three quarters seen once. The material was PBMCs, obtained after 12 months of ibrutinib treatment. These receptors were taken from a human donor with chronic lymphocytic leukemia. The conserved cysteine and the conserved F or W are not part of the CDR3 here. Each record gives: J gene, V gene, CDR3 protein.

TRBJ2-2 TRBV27 ASSPYENTGELF
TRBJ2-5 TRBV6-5 ASKKGGGGETQY
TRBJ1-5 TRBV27 ASSLSAGVSNQPQH
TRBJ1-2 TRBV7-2 ASSSGQRYGYT
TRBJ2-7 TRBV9 ASSPGTAHYEQY
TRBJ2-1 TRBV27 ATGQNHNEQF
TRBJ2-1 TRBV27 ASNDRAGGSYNEQF
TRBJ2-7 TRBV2 ASSIGGPSYEQY
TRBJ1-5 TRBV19 ASCNREGEPQH
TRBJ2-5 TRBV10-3 AISGIAGAQETQY
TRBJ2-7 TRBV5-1 ASRWTSGSPYEQY
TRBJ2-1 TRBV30 AGLAGGQF
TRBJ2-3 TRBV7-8 ASRKPRADTQY
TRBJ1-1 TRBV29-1 SVETYQNTEAF
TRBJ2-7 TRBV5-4 ASSPSRGGEQY
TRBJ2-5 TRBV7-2 ASSFHLGADVTQY
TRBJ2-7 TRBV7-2 ASSLEGVPLHSYEQY
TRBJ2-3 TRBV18 ASSLLDTQY
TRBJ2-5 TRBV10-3 AISGQPQETQY
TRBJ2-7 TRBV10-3 AISESLVSSYEQY
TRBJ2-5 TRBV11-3 ASSQGQGSLETQY
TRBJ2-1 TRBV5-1 ASSLGVADYNEQF
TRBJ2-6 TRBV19 ASSITLLKQLISSGANVLT
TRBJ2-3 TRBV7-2 ASSGTQGARYTQY
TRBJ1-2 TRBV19 ASSIIRESTGIEHGYT
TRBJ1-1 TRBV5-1 ASSLEGQGVSAF
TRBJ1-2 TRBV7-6 ASSYRGPYGYT
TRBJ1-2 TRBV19 ASSIRGGYT
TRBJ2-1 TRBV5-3 ASRDQNNEQF
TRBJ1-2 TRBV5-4 ASSLGARTGRTSSYT
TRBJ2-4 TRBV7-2 ASSLVGVGYRNIQY
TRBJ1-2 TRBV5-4 ASSTTRTGRYGYT
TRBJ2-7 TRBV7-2 ASSPAGREQY
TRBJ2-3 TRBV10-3 AISVLSTDTQY
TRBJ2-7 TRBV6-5 ASSYSSGRGEQY
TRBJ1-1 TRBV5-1 ASSAWENTEAF
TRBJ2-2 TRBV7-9 ASSLGLAGVTGELF
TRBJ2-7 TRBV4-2 ASSQTGTGGSYEQY
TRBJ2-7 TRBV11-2 ASRRGLGGGYEQY
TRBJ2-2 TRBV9 ASRAGTDTGELF
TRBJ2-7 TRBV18 ASSPPSLTYEQY
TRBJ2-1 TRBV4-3 ASSQEPGGRALGNEQF
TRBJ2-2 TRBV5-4 ASSLGIPGELF
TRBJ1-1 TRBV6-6 ASTGAQGTEAF
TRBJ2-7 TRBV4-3 ASSQDRTLAYEQY
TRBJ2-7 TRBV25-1 ASSKASGRSYEQY
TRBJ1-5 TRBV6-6 ASRGRGEHNQPQH
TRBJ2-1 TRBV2 ASSDVNPLNEQF
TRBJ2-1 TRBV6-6 ASSYRLEQF
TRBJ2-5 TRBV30 AWSLGGAETQY
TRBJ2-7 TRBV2 ASKPPGLNEQY
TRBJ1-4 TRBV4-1 ASSQKRGRGGEKLF
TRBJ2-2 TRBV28 ASRWTSGYDGTGELF
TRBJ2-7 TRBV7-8 ASSLANAGAAYEQY
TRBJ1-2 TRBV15 ATSRGPNFMIYGYT